These T cell receptor beta chains were read from a single sample in a study of blood T cell repertoires in COVID-19. Method: immunoSEQ multiplex PCR; TCRdb's copy keeps in-frame clones and lacks some. Among a few hundred thousand clones listed, roughly 82% were seen once. The sequenced material came from peripheral blood. The source is a man aged 45-65 years with active or convalescent COVID-19. The CDR3 runs from the conserved cysteine through the conserved F or W. The order of the fields is V gene, J gene, D gene, clone size, CDR3 DNA, CDR3 protein. A D gene is named only where the DNA matches it firmly. Some rows mark clone size as missing; the rest say once, few, many or name a class of expanded clone.

V: TRBV24-1; J: TRBJ2-3; D: TRBD2; size: -; DNA: TGTGCCACCGGGCGGGAGATCACAGATACGCAGTATTTT; CDR3: CATGREITDTQYF
V: TRBV18; J: TRBJ2-1; D: -; size: -; DNA: TGTGCCAGCTCCCTTCTCGGGGGAGATGAGCAGTTCTTC; CDR3: CASSLLGGDEQFF
V: TRBV18; J: TRBJ2-1; D: -; size: -; DNA: TGTGCCAGCTCACCGCAACCGAGAGGGACTTACAATGATGAGCAGTTCTTC; CDR3: CASSPQPRGTYNDEQFF
V: TRBV19; J: TRBJ2-7; D: TRBD1; size: -; DNA: TGTGCCAGTAGTCCATTCGGGACAGCCCACGAGCAGTACTTC; CDR3: CASSPFGTAHEQYF
V: TRBV29-1; J: TRBJ1-1; D: TRBD1; size: -; DNA: TGCAGCGCTCAAGGGACAGGGAGGTCTGAAGCTTTCTTT; CDR3: CSAQGTGRSEAFF
V: TRBV10-3; J: TRBJ2-2; D: TRBD1; size: -; DNA: TGTGCCATCAGTGAGGGGACAGGGGGCGGCACCGGGGAGCTGTTTTTT; CDR3: CAISEGTGGGTGELFF
V: TRBV11-2; J: TRBJ1-6; D: -; size: -; DNA: TGTGCCAGCAGCTTAGTTCCCCCCCCGAATTCACCCCTCCACTTT; CDR3: CASSLVPPPNSPLHF
V: TRBV11-2; J: TRBJ1-1; D: TRBD1; size: -; DNA: TGTGCCAGCAGCTTAGGGGAAGGGGGCGGTTTCTTT; CDR3: CASSLGEGGGFF
V: TRBV11-3; J: TRBJ2-2; D: -; size: many; DNA: TGTGCCAGCAGCCCCCGGGGGGCTACCGGGGAGCTGTTTTTT; CDR3: CASSPRGATGELFF
V: TRBV5-4; J: TRBJ2-5; D: -; size: -; DNA: TGTGCCAGCAGCCGGGGAGGTTTATTTCAAGAGACCCAGTACTTC; CDR3: CASSRGGLFQETQYF
V: TRBV5-1; J: TRBJ1-4; D: -; size: few; DNA: TGCGCCAGCAGCTCTGGGGGGGCAGGAGATGAAAAACTGTTTTTT; CDR3: CASSSGGAGDEKLFF
V: TRBV2; J: TRBJ2-1; D: TRBD1; size: -; DNA: TGTGCCAGCAGTGAACCAGGGGGCGCGAACAATGAGCAGTTCTTC; CDR3: CASSEPGGANNEQFF
V: TRBV27; J: TRBJ2-1; D: TRBD2; size: -; DNA: TGTGCCAGCAGTTTCCCGGGACTAGCCTACAATGAGCAGTTCTTC; CDR3: CASSFPGLAYNEQFF
V: TRBV4-1; J: TRBJ2-7; D: -; size: once; DNA: TGCGCCAGCAGCCAAGTTCTCGTGAGTTTGAGCTCCTACGAGCAGTACTTC; CDR3: CASSQVLVSLSSYEQYF
V: TRBV19; J: TRBJ1-2; D: -; size: -; DNA: TGTGCCAGTAGTTTTAGAGCTAACTATGGCTACACCTTC; CDR3: CASSFRANYGYTF
V: TRBV5-1; J: TRBJ2-3; D: TRBD2; size: -; DNA: TGCGCCAGCAGCCCAACCGGGACTAGCGGGAGGGCGAGCACAGATACGCAGTATTTT; CDR3: CASSPTGTSGRASTDTQYF
V: TRBV2; J: TRBJ2-1; D: TRBD2; size: once; DNA: TGTGCCAGCAGTGAAGGTCCCGGGACTAGCGTAGGATCCTACAATGAGCAGTTCTTC; CDR3: CASSEGPGTSVGSYNEQFF
V: TRBV7-2; J: TRBJ1-6; D: TRBD1; size: -; DNA: TGTGCCAGCAGCTTATTTCAGGGGGGTAATTCACCCCTCCACTTT; CDR3: CASSLFQGGNSPLHF
V: TRBV21-1; J: TRBJ1-2; D: -; size: -; DNA: TGTGCCAGCAGCGGTAAGCAGGCTGGCTACACCTTC; CDR3: CASSGKQAGYTF
V: TRBV2; J: TRBJ2-5; D: TRBD1; size: -; DNA: TGTGCCAGCAGTGATGGACAGGGTCAAGAGACCCAGTACTTC; CDR3: CASSDGQGQETQYF
V: TRBV6-5; J: TRBJ1-2; D: -; size: -; DNA: TGTGCCAGCAGTTACAGGCGGGACAACTATGGCTACACCTTC; CDR3: CASSYRRDNYGYTF
V: TRBV6-5; J: TRBJ2-3; D: -; size: -; DNA: TGTGCCAGCAGTCCCCGGGGGTTCAGCACAGATACGCAGTATTTT; CDR3: CASSPRGFSTDTQYF
V: TRBV7-3; J: TRBJ1-6; D: -; size: -; DNA: TGTGCCAGCAGCTTAGATGGCAGGGAGGGTTCACCCCTCCACTTT; CDR3: CASSLDGREGSPLHF
V: TRBV20-1; J: TRBJ1-1; D: TRBD1; size: -; DNA: TGCAGTGCTAGTCCGGGACAGGGCATCACTGAAGCTTTCTTT; CDR3: CSASPGQGITEAFF
V: TRBV5-1; J: TRBJ2-5; D: TRBD2; size: once; DNA: TGCGCCAGCAGCGTGACTAGCGGGAGTGAGACCCAGTACTTC; CDR3: CASSVTSGSETQYF
V: TRBV28; J: TRBJ1-5; D: -; size: -; DNA: TGTGCCAGCAGCCAGGGGCAGATCAATCAGCCCCAGCATTTT; CDR3: CASSQGQINQPQHF
V: TRBV6-6; J: TRBJ1-1; D: -; size: -; DNA: TGTGCCAGCACTCCCGGAAAGGGTACAGGGAACACTGAAGCTTTCTTT; CDR3: CASTPGKGTGNTEAFF
V: TRBV7-2; J: TRBJ1-5; D: TRBD1; size: -; DNA: TGTGCCAGCAGCTCCCAGACTCGACAGGGTGGACAGCCCCAGCATTTT; CDR3: CASSSQTRQGGQPQHF
V: TRBV5-4; J: TRBJ2-7; D: -; size: -; DNA: TGTGCCAGCAGCTCCCCAAGGAGCTCCTACGAGCAGTACTTC; CDR3: CASSSPRSSYEQYF
V: TRBV5-1; J: TRBJ1-4; D: TRBD1; size: once; DNA: TGCGCCAGCAGCCAAGACAGGGAACCAAATGAAAAACTGTTTTTT; CDR3: CASSQDREPNEKLFF
V: TRBV27; J: TRBJ1-1; D: -; size: -; DNA: TGTGCCAGCAGTCACAGTGGTGCAGGGCACACTGAAGCTTTCTTT; CDR3: CASSHSGAGHTEAFF
V: TRBV7-9; J: TRBJ2-3; D: -; size: -; DNA: TGTGCCAGCAGCGCGACAGGTTCAGATACGCAGTATTTT; CDR3: CASSATGSDTQYF
V: TRBV9; J: TRBJ2-7; D: -; size: -; DNA: TGTGCCAGCAGCGTAGACCTAGCAACCTACGAGCAGTACTTC; CDR3: CASSVDLATYEQYF
V: TRBV29-1; J: TRBJ2-1; D: -; size: -; DNA: TGCAGCGTCGGGACTTACCCCTACAATGAGCAGTTCTTC; CDR3: CSVGTYPYNEQFF
V: TRBV6-1; J: TRBJ1-4; D: -; size: -; DNA: TGTGCCAGCAGTGAAGCGCACAGGAACGATGAAAAACTGTTTTTT; CDR3: CASSEAHRNDEKLFF
V: TRBV4-3; J: TRBJ2-6; D: TRBD1; size: -; DNA: TGCGCCAGCAGCCATCGGACAGGGGCCGGGGCCAACGTCCTGACTTTC; CDR3: CASSHRTGAGANVLTF
V: TRBV5-4; J: TRBJ2-2; D: -; size: -; DNA: TGTGCCAGCAGCTTGGATTATCGGTCGAACACCGGGGAGCTGTTTTTT; CDR3: CASSLDYRSNTGELFF
V: TRBV5-1; J: TRBJ1-4; D: TRBD1; size: -; DNA: TGCGCCAGCAGCTCGACACAGGGGACCGGAAAACTGTTTTTT; CDR3: CASSSTQGTGKLFF
V: TRBV27; J: TRBJ2-1; D: -; size: -; DNA: TGTGCCAGCAGTTTATCCGGGGGTGGGCAGTTCTTC; CDR3: CASSLSGGGQFF
V: TRBV28; J: TRBJ2-6; D: TRBD1; size: once; DNA: TGTGCCAGCAGTTCCCGACAGGGGGGTTCTGGGGCCAACGTCCTGACTTTC; CDR3: CASSSRQGGSGANVLTF
V: TRBV28; J: TRBJ1-2; D: -; size: few; DNA: TGTGCCAGCAGTCCCTCCGGCGGGAGCTATGGCTACACCTTC; CDR3: CASSPSGGSYGYTF
V: TRBV7-9; J: TRBJ2-3; D: -; size: -; DNA: TGTGCCAGCAGCCCAGCCCAGGGCCCCCCCACAGATACGCAGTATTTT; CDR3: CASSPAQGPPTDTQYF
V: TRBV5-1; J: TRBJ2-3; D: TRBD2; size: few; DNA: TGCGCCAGCAGCTTTCCCCTAGCGGGAGGTTCACTTCGCACAGATACGCAGTATTTT; CDR3: CASSFPLAGGSLRTDTQYF
V: TRBV5-6; J: TRBJ2-5; D: TRBD1; size: -; DNA: TGTGCCAGCAGCTTCCGGGACAGGGGCTGGGAGACCCAGTACTTC; CDR3: CASSFRDRGWETQYF
V: TRBV5-1; J: TRBJ2-1; D: TRBD2; size: -; DNA: TGCGCCAGCAGCTTAGGTCTAGCGGGACTCAATGAGCAGTTCTTC; CDR3: CASSLGLAGLNEQFF
V: TRBV5-1; J: TRBJ1-1; D: -; size: -; DNA: TGCGCCAGCAGCTTGTTGTCAGGGCGTAACACTGAAGCTTTCTTT; CDR3: CASSLLSGRNTEAFF
V: TRBV5-6; J: TRBJ1-3; D: -; size: few; DNA: TGTGCCAGCAGCTTGGCTTCCGGAAACACCATATATTTT; CDR3: CASSLASGNTIYF
V: TRBV3-1/TRBV3-2; J: TRBJ1-4; D: -; size: -; DNA: TGTGCCAGCAGCCAAGTGGGGAGTTCGAAGGAAAAACTGTTTTTT; CDR3: CASSQVGSSKEKLFF